Included here is one T cell receptor beta chain sequence, with context. Antigen specificity is unknown. Libraries from naive CD8 cells were generated from approximately 20,000 to 1,000,000 sorted cells (with 10%, 30% or 50% RNA). As CD8+CD4-CCR7+CD45RA+ cells, naive CD8 T cells were sorted. Deletions cut 1 base from V and 3 bases from J, with 9 bases between. Germline values: CDR1 LNHNV, CDR2 YYDKDF (reference sequence). The CDR3 has 14 amino acids. The source of the sample is a study of molecular identifiers for immune sequencing clone quantification. In TCRdb, the PCR reads were re-called with MiXCR into one record per CDR3 protein. The table lists 490,000 or so distinct CDR3 sequences, around 21% of them singletons. Study-wide points: The study reportedly detected spiked Jurkat TCR RNA from one cell among about 1 million naive cells.

This TCR was recovered from a human donor in good health. Some libraries in this study had Jurkat cell RNA spiked in. What was sequenced was naive CD8+ T cells from blood, with Jurkat cell RNA spiked in. Stated subset: FACS-sorted CD8+CD4-CCR7+CD45RA+ naive T cells. V gene TRBV15 combines with J gene TRBJ1-1; possibly TRBD1 for D (5 bases). CDR3 coding DNA: TGTGCCACCAGCAGAGTAAGAGGGGACACTGAAGCTTTCTTT. Translating it yields CATSRVRGDTEAFF.